These 29 T cell receptor beta chains came from one sample sequenced in a study of T cell repertoires in cytomegalovirus infection. TCRdb ran MiXCR on the reads and lists one entry per CDR3 protein. The sample includes around 300,000 distinct CDR3 sequences, more than 20% of them seen just once. Sequenced sample: PBMCs. Source of these receptors: a human donor in good health (CMV status not recorded). Some clones in this sample may be carry-over from other donors' samples.

This clonotype was seen a handful of times. The genes are TRBV6-6 and TRBJ1-2; D is possibly TRBD1 (6 bases). This CDR3 has 14 amino acids. Trimming stripped 5 bases from V and 4 bases from J, with 14 bases between. Germline lookup yields CDR1 MNHNY and CDR2 SVGAGI (reference sequence). CDR3 residues: CASSTSGEIYGYTF. The CDR3 bases are TGTGCCAGCAGTACTTCAGGGGAAATCTATGGCTACACCTTC.

This clonotype appeared once. A much larger clonotype is one base distant, so this may be a read error. The chain carries TRBV7-2 and TRBJ2-1, with 8 bases aligning to TRBD2. CDR3 length equals 15 residues. Germline CDR1 SGHTA, CDR2 FQGNSA. For the CDR3, the DNA is TGTGCCAGCAGCTCAAGCGGGAGATCCTGCAATGAGCAGTTCTTC. Translated, it gives CASSSSGRSCNEQFF.

This clonotype was detected only a few times. The J gene is TRBJ1-4, the V gene TRBV18; maybe TRBD1 (5 bases). Trimming shortened V by 5 bases and J by 10 bases, and 11 bases separated the two germline ends. Germline V gene lookup returns CDR1 KGHSH and CDR2 LQKENI. The CDR3 loop spans 12 amino acids. The CDR3 protein is CASSNRDGKLFF. CDR3 in DNA: TGTGCCAGCTCAAACCGGGACGGAAAACTGTTTTTT.

This clonotype was counted at least ten times. The CDR3 bases are TGTGCCAGCAGTTTATGGTCCGGTATCCTCACAGATACGCAGTATTTT. Translating gives CASSLWSGILTDTQYF. The V call is TRBV12-3 or TRBV12-4, the J call TRBJ2-3; unclear D gene. Trimming took 2 bases from V and 2 from J, leaving 14 bases between them. The CDR3 has 16 amino acids.

This clonotype was detected only a few times. The chain is built from TRBV12-3 or TRBV12-4 and TRBJ2-3, with D maybe TRBD2 (7 bases). This CDR3 has 16 amino acids. Trimming shortened V by 3 bases and J by 1 base, and 14 bases separated the two germline ends. As DNA, the CDR3 is TGTGCCAGCAGTTTCCTTGCCGGGGGGCGCACAGATACGCAGTATTTT. Translated, it gives CASSFLAGGRTDTQYF.

V gene TRBV14 combines with J gene TRBJ2-4; 11 positions agree with TRBD2. This CDR3 comprises 14 residues. V lost 4 bases, J lost 5 bases, and 1 base stayed unmatched. Germline V gene data show CDR1 as SGHDN and CDR2 as FVKESK. The CDR3 nucleotides are TGTGCCAGCAGCCGGGGACTAGCGGAAAACATTCAGTACTTC. Encoded protein: CASSRGLAENIQYF.

This clonotype has just a few counts. The J gene is TRBJ2-3, the V gene TRBV6-2 or TRBV6-3; D not resolved. V was trimmed by 8 bases and J by 5 bases, leaving 11 bases between them. This CDR3 is 12 amino acids long. CDR1 and CDR2 (germline): MNHEY, SVGEGT. CDR3 in DNA: TGTGCCAGCTGCCTCACCGGAGATACGCAGTATTTT. Its translation: CASCLTGDTQYF.

This clonotype was counted ten times or more. This chain connects TRBV7-9 to TRBJ2-1; a weak D match, TRBD1 (6 bases). The CDR3 has 13 residues. The V gene lost 5 bases and the J gene lost 5 bases, with 10 bases spanning the gap. Germline V gene lookup returns CDR1 SEHNR and CDR2 FQNEAQ (reference sequence). This chain's CDR3 is CASSPTGNNEQFF. The CDR3 nucleotides are TGTGCCAGCAGCCCCACAGGGAACAATGAGCAGTTCTTC.

The chain has TRBV28 and TRBJ1-2; D uncertain. The germline CDR1 and CDR2 sequences are MDHEN and SYDVKM. Trimming left V 2 bases short and J 0 bases short, with 7 bases between. The CDR3 sequence is 14 residues long. Written as DNA, the CDR3 is TGTGCCAGCAGTTTAGAGTGGGCTAACTATGGCTACACCTTC. This sequence encodes CASSLEWANYGYTF.

The chain couples TRBV28 to TRBJ1-2; the D gene is possibly TRBD1 (5 bases). In germline, CDR1 is MDHEN, CDR2 SYDVKM. There are 13 residues in the CDR3. Deletions cut 7 bases from V and 5 bases from J, with 14 bases between. The CDR3 nucleotides read TGTGCCAGCACTCCCCCGCGGGGGTATGGCTACACCTTC. Translating it yields CASTPPRGYGYTF.

A single count supports this clonotype. This sequence joins TRBV20-1 and TRBJ2-3, with a possible D match to TRBD1 (6 bases). V shed 7 bases and J shed 0 bases, with 14 bases lying between them. Germline CDR1 is DFQATT and CDR2 is SNEGSKA (reference sequence). This CDR3 region has 14 residues. As DNA, the CDR3 is TGCAGTGTCCCCGGGACACCAAGCACAGATACGCAGTATTTT. Amino acids: CSVPGTPSTDTQYF.

This clonotype was seen once. This rearrangement joins TRBV10-3 to TRBJ2-1; D not certain. V lost 2 bases and J lost 0, with 2 bases in between. The CDR3 loop spans 13 amino acids. Germline V gene data show CDR1 as ENHRY and CDR2 as SYGVKD. The chain's CDR3 is CAISEGSYNEQFF. The CDR3 nucleotides are TGTGCCATCAGTGAGGGCTCCTACAATGAGCAGTTCTTC.

This clonotype was picked up many times. The chain uses TRBV29-1 and TRBJ1-1; perhaps TRBD1 as D (5 bases). The CDR3 consists of 15 residues. The germline V gene has CDR1 SQVTM and CDR2 ANQGSEA. V was trimmed by 2 bases and J by 2 bases, leaving 15 bases between them. CDR3 sequence: CSVEPGGQGNTEAFF. The CDR3 DNA reads TGCAGCGTTGAACCCGGGGGTCAGGGAAACACTGAAGCTTTCTTT.

This chain joins TRBV30 and TRBJ1-1; 8 nucleotides align to TRBD1. V lost 2 bases and J lost 6; bases outside the gene matches: 8. This CDR3 contains 14 residues. Germline V lookup: CDR1 GTSNPN, CDR2 SVGIG (reference sequence). In nucleotides, the CDR3 is TGTGCCTGGAGTCCCACAGGGGGATATTCTGAAGCTTTCTTT. Translating it yields CAWSPTGGYSEAFF.

This clonotype was recorded only once. V and J are TRBV5-1 and TRBJ2-2, with TRBD2 identical over 7 bases. The CDR3 extends over 16 amino acids. The J segment lost 1 base and the V segment lost 3 bases, leaving 6 bases of the junction unmatched. Germline-derived CDR1 and CDR2 are SGHRS and YFSETQ. The CDR3 region is CASSYGASGNTGELFF. The CDR3 bases are TGCGCCAGCAGCTATGGGGCTAGCGGGAACACCGGGGAGCTGTTTTTT.

Ten or more counts support this clonotype. The rearrangement links TRBV7-2 to TRBJ2-5; D is perhaps TRBD2 (6 bases). The germline CDR1 and CDR2 sequences are SGHTA and FQGNSA. Deletions cut 5 bases from V and 9 bases from J, with 16 bases between. This CDR3 contains 13 residues. CDR3 sequence reads: CASSPNWGDSQYF. In DNA form, the CDR3 reads TGTGCCAGCAGCCCCAACTGGGGGGACTCCCAGTACTTC.

The V and J genes are TRBV19 and TRBJ2-1; 12 bases agree with TRBD1. Germline assignment: CDR1 LNHDA and CDR2 SQIVND (reference sequence). CDR3 length: 16 amino acids. V was pared by 5 bases and J by 3 bases, with 5 bases of the junction left unmatched. The CDR3 coding sequence is TGTGCCAGTAGTCCCGGGACAGGGGGCATCTACAATGAGCAGTTCTTC. It codes for CASSPGTGGIYNEQFF.

This clonotype was seen many times. The rearrangement joins TRBV7-2 to TRBJ2-3; 7 nucleotides line up with TRBD2. Germline V gives CDR1 SGHTA, CDR2 FQGNSA. The CDR3 runs 15 residues. V shed 0 bases, J shed 4 bases, and the junction held 4 bases outside the gene matches. The CDR3 DNA reads as TGTGCCAGCAGCTTAGCTAGCGGGTGGGCAGATACGCAGTATTTT. This gives the protein CASSLASGWADTQYF.

J is TRBJ2-5 and V is TRBV7-6, with 8 bases aligning to TRBD2. Germline values: CDR1 SGHVS, CDR2 FNYEAQ. The CDR3 spans 17 residues. The junction had 13 bases not matched to a gene; V was cut back by 5 bases and J by 2 bases. The chain's CDR3 is CASSGREGQASQETQYF. As DNA, the CDR3 is TGTGCCAGCAGCGGACGGGAGGGCCAAGCGAGTCAAGAGACCCAGTACTTC.

J is TRBJ2-1 and V is TRBV28; 12 nucleotides line up with TRBD2. V was clipped by 3 bases and J by 7 bases; unmatched bases: 4. The CDR3 totals 15 residues. Germline V gene data show CDR1 as MDHEN and CDR2 as SYDVKM. The CDR3 spells CASSFGLAGGNEQFF. DNA of the CDR3: TGTGCCAGCAGTTTTGGGCTAGCGGGAGGGAATGAGCAGTTCTTC.

Many counts were recorded for this clonotype. The rearrangement joins TRBV7-2 to TRBJ2-2; 13 bases fit TRBD2. The CDR3 loop spans 16 amino acids. CDR1 and CDR2 from the germline V gene are SGHTA and FQGNSA. V was clipped by 7 bases and J by 6 bases; unmatched bases: 8. The CDR3 sequence: CASKPPGLAGSGELFF. CDR3 in DNA: TGTGCCAGCAAGCCTCCGGGACTAGCGGGATCCGGGGAGCTGTTTTTT.

This chain joins TRBV25-1 and TRBJ2-7; 8 bases fit TRBD1. Germline CDR1 is MGHDK and CDR2 is SYGVNS. The ends lost 7 bases at V and 2 bases at J; junction bases unmatched: 10. There are 15 residues in the CDR3. The CDR3 region is CASNPSDRATYEQYF. The CDR3 DNA follows: TGTGCCAGCAACCCATCGGACAGGGCAACCTACGAGCAGTACTTC.

The CDR3 DNA follows: TGTGCCAGCAGCTTAATTATCGGTACGGAGTGGGAGCGGCGTGGGACCCAGTACTTC. The encoded protein is CASSLIIGTEWERRGTQYF. The rearrangement joins TRBV7-2 to TRBJ2-5, with D perhaps matching TRBD2 (5 bases). The CDR3 loop spans 19 amino acids. The V end lost 2 bases, the J end lost 7 bases, and 29 bases lay between the germline ends. Germline-derived CDR1 and CDR2 are SGHTA and FQGNSA.

This clonotype was seen once. The chain recombines TRBV10-3 with TRBJ2-3, with TRBD1 identical over 8 bases. Trimming at V came to 10 bases and at J to 0 bases, leaving 6 bases not matched to a gene. This CDR3 has 14 residues. CDR1 ENHRY and CDR2 SYGVKD come from the germline V gene. The CDR3 DNA sequence: TGTGCCACCTCCGGACAGGGAAGCACAGATACGCAGTATTTT. Translated: CATSGQGSTDTQYF.

This clonotype was found many times. The chain is built from TRBV11-2 and TRBJ2-1; D ambiguous. Trimming shortened V by 0 bases and J by 5 bases, and 5 bases separated the two germline ends. The CDR3 totals 13 residues. Germline CDR1 is SGHAT and CDR2 is FQNNGV. In DNA form, the CDR3 reads TGTGCCAGCAGCTTAGATGCCCACAATGAGCAGTTCTTC. Translation: CASSLDAHNEQFF.

This clonotype has a count of ten or more. The V call is TRBV10-3, the J call TRBJ1-4; TRBD1 matches 7 bases. The germline V gene has CDR1 ENHRY and CDR2 SYGVKD. The CDR3 runs to 16 residues. The J segment lost 3 bases and the V segment lost 2 bases, leaving 6 bases of the junction unmatched. The CDR3 loop reads CAISEGPGTANEKLFF. CDR3 sequence (DNA): TGTGCCATCAGTGAGGGTCCCGGGACAGCTAATGAAAAACTGTTTTTT.

This clonotype was found a few times. V is TRBV10-3 and J is TRBJ1-5; the D is unclear. CDR1 and CDR2 from the germline V gene are ENHRY and SYGVKD. The germline V and J ends were trimmed by 2 bases and 7 bases, with 9 bases remaining between them. The CDR3 totals 13 residues. The CDR3 sequence: CAISEGLSQPQHF. CDR3 DNA: TGTGCCATCAGTGAGGGGTTGAGCCAGCCCCAGCATTTT.

The chain's CDR3 is CAISEGTGLYSNQPQHF. The DNA of the CDR3 is TGTGCCATCAGTGAGGGGACAGGCCTTTATAGCAATCAGCCCCAGCATTTT. The genes are TRBV10-3 and TRBJ1-5; the match to TRBD1 covers 8 bases. Germline loops: CDR1 ENHRY, CDR2 SYGVKD. With V trimmed by 2 bases and J by 0 bases, 6 bases remained unmatched. The length of the CDR3 is 17 residues.

This clonotype was seen a few times. The chain recombines TRBV6-2 or TRBV6-3 with TRBJ1-1; 8 bases are a match to TRBD1. The germline CDR1 and CDR2 sequences are MNHEY and SVGEGT. The CDR3 length is 15 residues. Trimming cost V 5 bases and J 1 base; bases outside gene matches: 6. The CDR3 is CASSNRGQGNTEAFF. The CDR3 nucleotides are TGTGCCAGCAGTAACCGCGGACAGGGGAACACTGAAGCTTTCTTT.